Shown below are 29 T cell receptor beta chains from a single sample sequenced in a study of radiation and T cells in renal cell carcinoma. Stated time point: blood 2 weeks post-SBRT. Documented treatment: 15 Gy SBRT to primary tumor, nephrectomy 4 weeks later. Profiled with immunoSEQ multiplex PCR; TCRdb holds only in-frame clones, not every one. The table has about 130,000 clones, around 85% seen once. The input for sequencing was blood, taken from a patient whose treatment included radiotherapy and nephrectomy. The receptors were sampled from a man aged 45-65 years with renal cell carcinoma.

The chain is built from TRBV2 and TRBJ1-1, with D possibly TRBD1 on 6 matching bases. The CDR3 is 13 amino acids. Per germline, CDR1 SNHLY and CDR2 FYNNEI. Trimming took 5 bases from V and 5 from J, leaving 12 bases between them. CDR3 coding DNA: TGTGCCAGCAGTAGGACGAGGGGGACTGAAGCTTTCTTT. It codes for CASSRTRGTEAFF.

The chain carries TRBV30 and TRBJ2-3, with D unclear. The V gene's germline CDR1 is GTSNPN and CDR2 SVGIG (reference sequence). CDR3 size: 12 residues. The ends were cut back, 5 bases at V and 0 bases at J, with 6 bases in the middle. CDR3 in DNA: TGTGCCTGGGGACCCAGCACAGATACGCAGTATTTT. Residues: CAWGPSTDTQYF.

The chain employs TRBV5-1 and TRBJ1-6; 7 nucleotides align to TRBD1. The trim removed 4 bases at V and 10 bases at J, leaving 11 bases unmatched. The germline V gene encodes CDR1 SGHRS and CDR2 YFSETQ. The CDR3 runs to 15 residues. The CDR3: CASSLATGLRSPLHF. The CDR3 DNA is TGCGCCAGCAGCCTTGCGACAGGGCTCAGGTCACCCCTCCACTTT.

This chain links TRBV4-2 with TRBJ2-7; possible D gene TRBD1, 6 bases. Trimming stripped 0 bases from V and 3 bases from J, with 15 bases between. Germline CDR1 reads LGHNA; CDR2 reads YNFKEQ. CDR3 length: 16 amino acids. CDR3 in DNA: TGTGCCAGCAGCCAAGAAATCGGACAGACCTACTACGAGCAGTACTTC. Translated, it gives CASSQEIGQTYYEQYF.

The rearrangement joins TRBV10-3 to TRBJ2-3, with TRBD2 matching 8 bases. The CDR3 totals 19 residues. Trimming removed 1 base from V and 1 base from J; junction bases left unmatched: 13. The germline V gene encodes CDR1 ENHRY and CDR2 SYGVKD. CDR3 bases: TGTGCCATCAGTGAGTTTATTGTCGAATCCGGGGGGGGCACAGATACGCAGTATTTT. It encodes CAISEFIVESGGGTDTQYF.

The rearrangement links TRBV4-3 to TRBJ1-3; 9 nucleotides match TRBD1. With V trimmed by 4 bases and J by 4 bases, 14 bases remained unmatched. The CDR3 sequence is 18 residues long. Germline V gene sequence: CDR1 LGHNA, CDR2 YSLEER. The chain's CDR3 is CASSLTIAQGAGGNTIYF. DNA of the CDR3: TGCGCCAGCAGCCTTACGATCGCACAGGGGGCCGGAGGAAACACCATATATTTT.

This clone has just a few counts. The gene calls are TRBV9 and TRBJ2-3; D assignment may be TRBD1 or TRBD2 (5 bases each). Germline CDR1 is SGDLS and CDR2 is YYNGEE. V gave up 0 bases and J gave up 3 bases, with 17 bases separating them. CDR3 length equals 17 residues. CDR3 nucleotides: TGTGCCAGCAGCGTAGATTGGGGGAATCGAAAGACAGATACGCAGTATTTT. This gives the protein CASSVDWGNRKTDTQYF.

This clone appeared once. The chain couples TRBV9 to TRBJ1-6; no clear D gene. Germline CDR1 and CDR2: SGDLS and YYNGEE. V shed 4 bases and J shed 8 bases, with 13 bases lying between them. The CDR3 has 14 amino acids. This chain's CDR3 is CASSPPGSYSPLHF. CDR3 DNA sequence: TGTGCCAGCAGCCCCCCGGGGAGTTATTCACCCCTCCACTTT.

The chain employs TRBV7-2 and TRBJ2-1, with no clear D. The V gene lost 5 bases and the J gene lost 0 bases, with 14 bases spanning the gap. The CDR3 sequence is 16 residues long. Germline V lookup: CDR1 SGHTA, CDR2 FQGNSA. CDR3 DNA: TGTGCCAGCAGCCCCTCAGAGGCGCACTCCTACAATGAGCAGTTCTTC. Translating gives CASSPSEAHSYNEQFF. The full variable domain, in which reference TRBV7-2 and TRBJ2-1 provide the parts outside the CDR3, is GAGVSQSPSNKVTEKGKDVELRCDPISGHTALYWYRQSLGQGLEFLIYFQGNSAPDKSGLPSDRFSAERTGGSVSTLTIQRTQQEDSAVYLCASSPSEAHSYNEQFFGPGTRLTVL.

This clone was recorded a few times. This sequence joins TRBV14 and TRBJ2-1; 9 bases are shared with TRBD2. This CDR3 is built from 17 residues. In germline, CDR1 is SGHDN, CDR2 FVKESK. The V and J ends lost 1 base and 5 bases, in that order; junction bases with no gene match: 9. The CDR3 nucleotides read TGTGCCAGCAGCCAAGTGCCCTGGCGGGGGGGACACAATGAGCAGTTCTTC. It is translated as CASSQVPWRGGHNEQFF. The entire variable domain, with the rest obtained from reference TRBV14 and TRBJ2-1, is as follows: EAGVTQFPSHSVIEKGQTVTLRCDPISGHDNLYWYRRVMGKEIKFLLHFVKESKQDESGMPNNRFLAERTGGTYSTLKVQPAELEDSGVYFCASSQVPWRGGHNEQFFGPGTRLTVL.

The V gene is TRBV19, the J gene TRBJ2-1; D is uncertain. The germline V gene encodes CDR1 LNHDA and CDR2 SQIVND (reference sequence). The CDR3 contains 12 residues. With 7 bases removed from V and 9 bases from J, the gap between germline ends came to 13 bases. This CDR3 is CASNRSPGEQFF. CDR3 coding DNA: TGTGCCAGTAATAGATCCCCGGGTGAGCAGTTCTTC.

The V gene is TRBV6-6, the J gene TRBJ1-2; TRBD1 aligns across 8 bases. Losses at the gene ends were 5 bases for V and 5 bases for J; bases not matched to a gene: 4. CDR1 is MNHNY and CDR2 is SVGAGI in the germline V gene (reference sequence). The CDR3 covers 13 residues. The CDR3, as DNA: TGTGCCAGCAGTCAGACAGGGGATTATGGCTACACCTTC. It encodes CASSQTGDYGYTF.

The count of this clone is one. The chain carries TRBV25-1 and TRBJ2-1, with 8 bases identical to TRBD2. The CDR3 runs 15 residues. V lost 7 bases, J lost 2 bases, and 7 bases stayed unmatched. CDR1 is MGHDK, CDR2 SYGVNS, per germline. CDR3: CASKQAGGAYNEQFF. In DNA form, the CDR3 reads TGTGCCAGCAAACAAGCCGGGGGGGCCTACAATGAGCAGTTCTTC.

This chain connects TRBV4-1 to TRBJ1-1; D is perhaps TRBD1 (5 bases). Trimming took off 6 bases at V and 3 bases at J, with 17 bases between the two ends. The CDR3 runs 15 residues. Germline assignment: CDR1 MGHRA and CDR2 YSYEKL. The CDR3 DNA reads TGCGCCAGCAGACGAGGCCGGGACGGGCACACTGAAGCTTTCTTT. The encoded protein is CASRRGRDGHTEAFF.

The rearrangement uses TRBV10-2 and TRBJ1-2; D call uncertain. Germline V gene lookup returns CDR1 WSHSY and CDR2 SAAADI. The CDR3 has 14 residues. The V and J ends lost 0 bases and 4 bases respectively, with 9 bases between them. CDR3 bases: TGCGCCAGCAGTGAGTCTGTGGCTGGCTATGGCTACACCTTC. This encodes CASSESVAGYGYTF.

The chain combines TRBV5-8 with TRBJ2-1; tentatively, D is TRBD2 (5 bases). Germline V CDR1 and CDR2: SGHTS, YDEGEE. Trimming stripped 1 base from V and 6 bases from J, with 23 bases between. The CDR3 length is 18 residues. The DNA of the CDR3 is TGTGCCAGCAGCTTGTTTGGTCTCGCGAACGGGATAAGCAATGAGCAGTTCTTC. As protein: CASSLFGLANGISNEQFF.

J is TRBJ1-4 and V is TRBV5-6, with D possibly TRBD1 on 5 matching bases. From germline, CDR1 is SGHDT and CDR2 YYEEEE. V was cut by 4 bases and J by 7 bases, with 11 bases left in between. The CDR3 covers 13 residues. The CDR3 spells CASSRGDFEKLFF. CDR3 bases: TGTGCCAGCAGCCGAGGGGATTTTGAAAAACTGTTTTTT. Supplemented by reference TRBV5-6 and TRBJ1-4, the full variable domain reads DAGVTQSPTHLIKTRGQQVTLRCSPKSGHDTVSWYQQALGQGPQFIFQYYEEEERQRGNFPDRFSGHQFPNYSSELNVNALLLGDSALYLCASSRGDFEKLFFGSGTQLSVL.

CDR3 DNA: TGCAGCGTTGAGGTACCTAGCCGCGAGGGACCCTACGAGCAGTACTTC. This gives the protein CSVEVPSREGPYEQYF. The chain links TRBV29-1 to TRBJ2-7; the D gene could be TRBD1 or TRBD2 (5 bases each). CDR3 length: 16 residues. Germline CDR1 SQVTM, CDR2 ANQGSEA. V dropped 3 bases and J dropped 2 bases, with 20 bases sitting between them.

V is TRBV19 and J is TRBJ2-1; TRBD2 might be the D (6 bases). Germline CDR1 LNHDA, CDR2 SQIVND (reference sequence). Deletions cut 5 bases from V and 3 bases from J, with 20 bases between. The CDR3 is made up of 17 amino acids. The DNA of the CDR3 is TGTGCCAGTAGTCCGCCAAGAGGGCTTAGCGGCTACAATGAGCAGTTCTTC. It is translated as CASSPPRGLSGYNEQFF.

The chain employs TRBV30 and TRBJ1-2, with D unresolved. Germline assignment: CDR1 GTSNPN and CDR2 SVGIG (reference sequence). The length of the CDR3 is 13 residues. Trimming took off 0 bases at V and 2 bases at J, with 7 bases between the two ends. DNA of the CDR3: TGTGCCTGGAGTGTACGTAGGAACTATGGCTACACCTTC. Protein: CAWSVRRNYGYTF.

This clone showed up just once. The CDR3 bases are TGTGCCAGCAGTGAATTATTCGACCGGGGACAGACCTACGAGCAGTACTTC. Its translation: CASSELFDRGQTYEQYF. The rearrangement uses TRBV6-1 and TRBJ2-7; 7 bases agree with TRBD1. Losses at the gene ends were 2 bases for V and 2 bases for J; bases not matched to a gene: 12. In germline, CDR1 is MNHNS, CDR2 SASEGT. The CDR3 length is 17 residues.

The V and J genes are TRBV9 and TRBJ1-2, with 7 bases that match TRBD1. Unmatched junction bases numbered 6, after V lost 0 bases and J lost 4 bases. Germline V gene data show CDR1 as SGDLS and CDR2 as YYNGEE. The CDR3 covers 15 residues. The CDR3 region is CASSVGGTALYGYTF. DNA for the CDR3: TGTGCCAGCAGCGTAGGAGGGACAGCCCTCTATGGCTACACCTTC.

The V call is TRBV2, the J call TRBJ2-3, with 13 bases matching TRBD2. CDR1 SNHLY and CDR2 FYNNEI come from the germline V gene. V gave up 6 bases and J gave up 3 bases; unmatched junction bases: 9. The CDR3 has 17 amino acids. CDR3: CASRGGGLAGWTDTQYF. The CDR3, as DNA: TGTGCCAGCAGAGGAGGGGGACTAGCGGGATGGACAGATACGCAGTATTTT.

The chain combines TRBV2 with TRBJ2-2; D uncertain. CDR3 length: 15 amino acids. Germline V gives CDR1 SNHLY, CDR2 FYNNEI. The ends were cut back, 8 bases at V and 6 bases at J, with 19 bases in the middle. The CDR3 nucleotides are TGTGCCAGCTCCAGGACGCCTTCGAAGGCCGGGGAGCTGTTTTTT. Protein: CASSRTPSKAGELFF.

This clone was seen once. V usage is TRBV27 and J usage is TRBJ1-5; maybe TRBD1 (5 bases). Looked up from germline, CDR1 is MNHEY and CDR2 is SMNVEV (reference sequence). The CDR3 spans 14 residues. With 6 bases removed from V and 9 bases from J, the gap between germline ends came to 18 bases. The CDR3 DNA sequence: TGTGCCAGCAGCCCCGGGACGGGCTTCGGGCCCCAGCATTTT. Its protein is CASSPGTGFGPQHF.

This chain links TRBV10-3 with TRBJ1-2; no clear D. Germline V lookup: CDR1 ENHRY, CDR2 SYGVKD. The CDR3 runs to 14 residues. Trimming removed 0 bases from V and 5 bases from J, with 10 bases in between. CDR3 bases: TGTGCCATCAGTGAGTCGGGCCTAAGATATGGCTACACCTTC. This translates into CAISESGLRYGYTF.

The CDR3 spells CASSFPSHSGTPSQETQYF. In nucleotides, the CDR3 is TGCGCCAGCAGCTTCCCGTCTCACTCCGGGACTCCGAGCCAAGAGACCCAGTACTTC. The rearrangement joins TRBV5-1 to TRBJ2-5; a possible D gene is TRBD2 (6 bases). Germline CDR1 and CDR2: SGHRS and YFSETQ. V was cut by 2 bases and J by 1 base, with 24 bases left in between. CDR3 length: 19 residues.

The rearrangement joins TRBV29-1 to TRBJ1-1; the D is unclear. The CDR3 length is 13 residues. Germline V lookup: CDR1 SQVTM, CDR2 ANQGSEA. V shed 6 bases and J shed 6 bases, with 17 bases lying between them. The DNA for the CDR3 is TGCAGCGTGCGGACGCAATCGGCGGCTGAAGCTTTCTTT. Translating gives CSVRTQSAAEAFF.

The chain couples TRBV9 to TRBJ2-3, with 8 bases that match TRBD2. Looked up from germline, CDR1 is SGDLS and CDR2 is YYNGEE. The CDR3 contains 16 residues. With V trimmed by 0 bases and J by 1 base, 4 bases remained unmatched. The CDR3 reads CASSVERGGGTDTQYF. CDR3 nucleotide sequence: TGTGCCAGCAGCGTAGAACGGGGGGGCGGCACAGATACGCAGTATTTT. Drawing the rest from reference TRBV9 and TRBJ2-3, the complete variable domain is DSGVTQTPKHLITATGQRVTLRCSPRSGDLSVYWYQQSLDQGLQFLIQYYNGEERAKGNILERFSAQQFPDLHSELNLSSLELGDSALYFCASSVERGGGTDTQYFGPGTRLTVL.